These 9 T cell receptor beta chains were sequenced from one sample in a study of PD-L1 blockade in urothelial cancer. TCRdb's copy holds only in-frame clones and misses some; the assay was immunoSEQ multiplex PCR. Here the sample spans fewer than 95,000 clones, around 83% being singletons. The time point here: pretreatment peripheral blood. The sequencing here drew on PBMCs, taken around atezolizumab (anti-PD-L1) treatment. The receptors originated from a man between 60 and 70 years old with urothelial cancer.

The chain joins TRBV11-2 to TRBJ2-1, with 8 bases that match TRBD2. Germline assignment: CDR1 SGHAT and CDR2 FQNNGV. The CDR3 is 16 amino acids. With 5 bases clipped from V and 4 bases from J, the junction kept 10 bases outside the gene matches. The DNA for the CDR3 is TGTGCCAGCAGCGCCCCGAGGAGCGGGGGTTACAATGAGCAGTTCTTC. Translated: CASSAPRSGGYNEQFF.

The table lists this clone with a count of one. This chain links TRBV6-6 with TRBJ2-7; possibly TRBD2 for D (6 bases). From germline, CDR1 is MNHNY and CDR2 SVGAGI (reference sequence). This CDR3 spans 14 amino acids. The V and J ends lost 2 bases and 2 bases respectively, with 10 bases between them. The CDR3 nucleotides read TGTGCCAGCAGTTACGCCACTAGCACCTACGAGCAGTACTTC. Translating gives CASSYATSTYEQYF.

This chain joins TRBV19 and TRBJ1-2, with 7 bases that match TRBD1. Germline CDR1 LNHDA, CDR2 SQIVND (reference sequence). There are 13 residues in the CDR3. With V trimmed by 5 bases and J by 7 bases, 7 bases remained unmatched. This CDR3 is CASSFSTGVGYTF. DNA for the CDR3: TGTGCCAGTAGTTTTTCAACAGGGGTTGGCTACACCTTC.

The genes are TRBV19 and TRBJ2-7, with 7 bases fitting TRBD1. The CDR3 extends over 13 amino acids. V was pared by 1 base and J by 4 bases, with 1 base of the junction left unmatched. Germline V gene lookup returns CDR1 LNHDA and CDR2 SQIVND (reference sequence). The CDR3 sequence: CASSIGRGYEQYF. The CDR3 nucleotides read TGTGCCAGTAGTATAGGCAGGGGGTACGAGCAGTACTTC.

This clone was observed once. The chain is built from TRBV25-1 and TRBJ2-2; 9 positions agree with TRBD2. V shed 5 bases, J shed 1 base, and the junction held 5 bases outside the gene matches. Germline loops: CDR1 MGHDK, CDR2 SYGVNS. This CDR3 region has 16 residues. The CDR3 region is CASSRGLAQNTGELFF. The DNA of the CDR3 is TGTGCCAGCAGTAGAGGACTAGCGCAGAACACCGGGGAGCTGTTTTTT.

The chain links TRBV10-1 to TRBJ1-5, with 8 positions matching TRBD1. The V gene's germline CDR1 is WNHNN and CDR2 SYGVQD (reference sequence). There are 15 residues in the CDR3. Trimming removed 6 bases from V and 2 bases from J; junction bases left unmatched: 6. CDR3 sequence: CASRPGQGGNQPQHF. The CDR3 region has the DNA TGCGCCAGCAGGCCAGGACAGGGTGGCAATCAGCCCCAGCATTTT.

V usage is TRBV5-1 and J usage is TRBJ2-6, with unresolved D. The V gene lost 4 bases and the J gene lost 1 base, with 12 bases spanning the gap. The CDR3 length is 16 residues. CDR1 SGHRS and CDR2 YFSETQ come from the germline V gene. The CDR3 sequence: CASSLGPVSGANVLTF. The CDR3 DNA reads as TGCGCCAGCAGCCTTGGGCCCGTATCTGGGGCCAACGTCCTGACTTTC.

The CDR3 here is CASSAEDSEAFF. The CDR3 region has the DNA TGTGCCAGCAGTGCAGAGGACAGTGAAGCTTTCTTT. The chain couples TRBV2 to TRBJ1-1, with a possible D match to TRBD1 (6 bases). This CDR3 comprises 12 residues. Germline CDR1 reads SNHLY; CDR2 reads FYNNEI. V lost 4 bases to trimming and J lost 7 bases, with 10 bases between them.

The rearrangement uses TRBV5-5 and TRBJ2-7; TRBD1 agrees at 7 bases. V gave up 0 bases and J gave up 12 bases; unmatched junction bases: 9. CDR1 is SGHKS and CDR2 is YYEKEE in the germline V gene (reference sequence). There are 13 residues in the CDR3. The CDR3 DNA reads TGTGCCAGCAGCTTGGGGAACTACGGGACAGCGTACTTC. Translated: CASSLGNYGTAYF. Using reference TRBV5-5 and TRBJ2-7 for the parts outside the CDR3, the full variable domain is DAGVTQSPTHLIKTRGQQVTLRCSPISGHKSVSWYQQVLGQGPQFIFQYYEKEERGRGNFPDRFSARQFPNYSSELNVNALLLGDSALYLCASSLGNYGTAYFGPGTRLTVT.